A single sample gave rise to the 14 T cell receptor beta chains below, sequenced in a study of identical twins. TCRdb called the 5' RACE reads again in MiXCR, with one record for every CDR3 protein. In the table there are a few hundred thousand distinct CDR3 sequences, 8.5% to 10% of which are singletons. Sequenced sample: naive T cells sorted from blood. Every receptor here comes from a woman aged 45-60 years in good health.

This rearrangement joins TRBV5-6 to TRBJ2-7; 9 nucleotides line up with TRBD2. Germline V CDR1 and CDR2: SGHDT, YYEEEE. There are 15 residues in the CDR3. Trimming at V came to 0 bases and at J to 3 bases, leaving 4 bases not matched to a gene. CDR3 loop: CASSLEASGIYEQYF. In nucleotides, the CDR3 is TGTGCCAGCAGCTTGGAAGCTAGCGGGATCTACGAGCAGTACTTC. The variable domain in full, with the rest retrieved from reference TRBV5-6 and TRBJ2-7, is DAGVTQSPTHLIKTRGQQVTLRCSPKSGHDTVSWYQQALGQGPQFIFQYYEEEERQRGNFPDRFSGHQFPNYSSELNVNALLLGDSALYLCASSLEASGIYEQYFGPGTRLTVT.

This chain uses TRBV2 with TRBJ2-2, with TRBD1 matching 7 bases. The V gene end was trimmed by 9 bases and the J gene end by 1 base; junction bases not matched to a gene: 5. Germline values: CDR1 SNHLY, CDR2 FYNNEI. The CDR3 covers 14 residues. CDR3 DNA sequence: TGTGCCAGGGGGGACAGTATGAACACCGGGGAGCTGTTTTTT. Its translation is CARGDSMNTGELFF.

CDR3 region: CSARAAKTQYF. CDR3 bases: TGCAGCGCCAGGGCGGCCAAGACCCAGTACTTC. The J gene is TRBJ2-5, the V gene TRBV29-1, with D tentatively TRBD1 (5 bases). This CDR3 region has 11 residues. V lost 7 bases and J lost 6, with 12 bases in between. CDR1 is SQVTM, CDR2 ANQGSEA, per germline.

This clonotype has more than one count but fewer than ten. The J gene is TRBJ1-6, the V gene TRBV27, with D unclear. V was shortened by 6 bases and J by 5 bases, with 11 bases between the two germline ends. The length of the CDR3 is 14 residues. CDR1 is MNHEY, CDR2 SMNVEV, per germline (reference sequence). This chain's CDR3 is CASRPRADNSPLHF. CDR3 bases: TGTGCCAGCAGACCGAGAGCTGATAATTCACCCCTCCACTTT.

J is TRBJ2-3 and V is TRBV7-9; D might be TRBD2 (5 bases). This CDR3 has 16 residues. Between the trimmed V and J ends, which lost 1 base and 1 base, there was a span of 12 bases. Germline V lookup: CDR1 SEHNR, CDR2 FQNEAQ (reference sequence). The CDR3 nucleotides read TGTGCCAGCAGCTTAGTGACCCTAGCCCGCACAGATACGCAGTATTTT. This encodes CASSLVTLARTDTQYF.

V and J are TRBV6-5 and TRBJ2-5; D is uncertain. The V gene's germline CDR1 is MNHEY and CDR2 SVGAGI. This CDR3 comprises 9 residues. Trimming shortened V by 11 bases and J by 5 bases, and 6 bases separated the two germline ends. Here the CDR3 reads CAEGETQYF. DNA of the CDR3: TGTGCCGAAGGGGAGACCCAGTACTTC.

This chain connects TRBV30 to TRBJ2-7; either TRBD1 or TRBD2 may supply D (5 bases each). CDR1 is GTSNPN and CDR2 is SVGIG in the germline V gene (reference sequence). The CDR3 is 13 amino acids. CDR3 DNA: TGTGCAAAAAGGGGACCCTCGGGGTACGAGCAGTACTTC. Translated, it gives CAKRGPSGYEQYF.

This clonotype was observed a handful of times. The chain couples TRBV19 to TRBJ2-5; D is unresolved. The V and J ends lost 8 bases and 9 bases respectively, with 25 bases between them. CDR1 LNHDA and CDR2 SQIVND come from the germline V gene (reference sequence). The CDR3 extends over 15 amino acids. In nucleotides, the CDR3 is TGTGCCAGTTCAGTCGGCGGTACGTTTTTTGAGGCCCAGTACTTC. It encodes CASSVGGTFFEAQYF.

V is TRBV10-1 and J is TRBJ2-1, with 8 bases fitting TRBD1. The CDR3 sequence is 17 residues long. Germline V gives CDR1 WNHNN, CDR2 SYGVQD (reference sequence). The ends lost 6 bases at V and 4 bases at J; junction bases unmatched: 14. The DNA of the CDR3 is TGCGCCAGCAGCGGAGGGACAGGTGATATTCGGTACAATGAGCAGTTCTTC. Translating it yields CASSGGTGDIRYNEQFF.

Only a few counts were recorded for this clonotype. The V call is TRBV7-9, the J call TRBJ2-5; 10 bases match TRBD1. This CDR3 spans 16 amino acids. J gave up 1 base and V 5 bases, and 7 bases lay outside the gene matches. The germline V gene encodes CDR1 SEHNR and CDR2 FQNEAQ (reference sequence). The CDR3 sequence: CASSQGQGPLQETQYF. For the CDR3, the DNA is TGTGCCAGCAGCCAGGGACAGGGGCCCCTCCAAGAGACCCAGTACTTC.

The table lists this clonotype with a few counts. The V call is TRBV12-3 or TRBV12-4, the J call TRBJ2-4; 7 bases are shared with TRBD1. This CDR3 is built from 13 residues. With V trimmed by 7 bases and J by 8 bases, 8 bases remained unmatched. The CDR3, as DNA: TGTGCCAGCAATCGACAGGGTTGGGACATTCAGTACTTC. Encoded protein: CASNRQGWDIQYF.

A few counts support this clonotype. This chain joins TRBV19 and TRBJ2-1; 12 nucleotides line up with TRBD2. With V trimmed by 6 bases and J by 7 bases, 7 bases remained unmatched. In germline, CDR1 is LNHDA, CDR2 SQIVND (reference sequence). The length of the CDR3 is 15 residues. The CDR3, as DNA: TGTGCCAGTAGGGCGAAAACTAGCGGGAGGAATGAGCAGTTCTTC. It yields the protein CASRAKTSGRNEQFF. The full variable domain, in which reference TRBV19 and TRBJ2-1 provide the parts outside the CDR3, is DGGITQSPKYLFRKEGQNVTLSCEQNLNHDAMYWYRQDPGQGLRLIYYSQIVNDFQKGDIAEGYSVSREKKESFPLTVTSAQKNPTAFYLCASRAKTSGRNEQFFGPGTRLTVL.

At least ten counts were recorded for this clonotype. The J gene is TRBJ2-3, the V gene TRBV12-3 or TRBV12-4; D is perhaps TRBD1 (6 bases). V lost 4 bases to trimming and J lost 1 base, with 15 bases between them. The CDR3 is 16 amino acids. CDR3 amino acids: CASSSGDIRGTDTQYF. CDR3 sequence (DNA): TGTGCCAGCAGTTCCGGGGACATTCGGGGCACAGATACGCAGTATTTT.

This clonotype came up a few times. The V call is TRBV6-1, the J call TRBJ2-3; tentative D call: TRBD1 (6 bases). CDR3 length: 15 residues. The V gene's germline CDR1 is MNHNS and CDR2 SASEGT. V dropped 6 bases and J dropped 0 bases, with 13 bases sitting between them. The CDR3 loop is CASRGQRPSTDTQYF. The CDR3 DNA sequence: TGTGCCAGCAGAGGACAGCGACCTAGCACAGATACGCAGTATTTT.